Following are 8 T cell receptor beta chains from one sample sequenced in a study of CD8+ T cells in alopecia areata. Sequencing used cDNA as its template, made by extracting RNA and reverse transcribing it. Generated by immunoSEQ multiplex PCR, the TCRdb table keeps only in-frame clones and is missing some. The sample has some 120,000 clones, none seen only once. Source material: lesional skin. These receptors were collected from a C3H/HeJ mouse with alopecia areata. Mouse strain MHC haplotype: H2-k.

Comment on this clone: The gene names given are mouse names. The sequence runs out 4 residues before the end of the CDR3; the remainder is reconstructed from the germline J gene. This chain joins TRBV13-2 and TRBJ2-5; 12 nucleotides line up with TRBD1. CDR3 length equals 16 residues. From germline, CDR1 is NNHNN and CDR2 SYGAGS (reference sequence). CDR3 in amino acids: CASGDVGTGGTDTQYF. CDR3 bases read: TGTGCCAGCGGTGATGTTGGGACAGGGGGCACAGAC.

A note on this clone: Gene names and germline refer to mouse. Sequencing ends 4 residues short of the CDR3 end; the germline J gene provides the rest. The V gene is TRBV31, the J gene TRBJ1-4; a possible D gene is TRBD1 (6 bases). Trimming shortened V by 1 base and J by 0 bases, and 15 bases separated the two germline ends. The CDR3 length is 17 residues. Germline V CDR1 and CDR2: GKSSPN, SITVG. CDR3 DNA (partial): TGTGCCTGGAGTCCCCCGGGGACAAAACTTTCCAACGAA. This translates into CAWSPPGTKLSNE. The full-length CDR3 reads as CAWSPPGTKLSNERLFF.

At least ten counts were recorded for this clone. Gene names are mouse gene names. The CDR3 sequence: CASSVPDRNTEVFF. CDR3 bases read: TGTGCCAGCAGTGTCCCCGACAGAAACACA. The chain is built from TRBV13-3 and TRBJ1-1; the D gene is possibly TRBD1 (5 bases). The read stops 4 residues short of the end of the CDR3; the missing end is completed from the germline J gene. CDR1 is NNHDY, CDR2 SYVADS, per germline. CDR3 size: 14 residues. V lost 3 bases to trimming and J lost 1 base, with 10 bases between them.

This clone has more than one count but fewer than ten. Any gene name here is a mouse gene name. The read comes to an end 4 residues before the CDR3 does, leaving the germline J gene to fill in the end. This sequence joins TRBV1 and TRBJ2-5; D is unresolved. Looked up from germline, CDR1 is NSQYPW and CDR2 is LRSPGD (reference sequence). The CDR3 sequence is 15 residues long. Between the trimmed V and J ends, which lost 0 bases and 2 bases, there was a span of 9 bases. The CDR3: CTCSAEVPIQDTQYF. Incomplete CDR3 DNA: TGCACCTGCAGTGCAGAGGTACCGATCCAAGAC.

Regarding this clone: These gene names are mouse names. The covered CDR3 bases are TGTGCCAGCAGTGAAAGGGGATCTGAC. It encodes CASSERGSD. The full CDR3 reads CASSERGSDTQYF. The chain uses TRBV13-3 and TRBJ2-5; TRBD1 is a possible D gene (5 bases). The read ends 4 residues early relative to the CDR3; the germline J gene fills the gap. The CDR3 has 13 residues. The V gene's germline CDR1 is NNHDY and CDR2 SYVADS.

This clone was observed a handful of times. Gene labels here are mouse ones. The sequenced fragment ends 4 residues before the CDR3 boundary, so the rest is inferred from the germline J gene. This chain connects TRBV13-2 to TRBJ1-4, with 12 positions matching TRBD1. The germline V gene encodes CDR1 NNHNN and CDR2 SYGAGS (reference sequence). Unmatched junction bases numbered 2, after V lost 5 bases and J lost 3 bases. The CDR3 is 15 residues long. CDR3 in amino acids: CASGGTGGANERLFF. The sequenced part of the CDR3 DNA is TGTGCCAGCGGGGGGACAGGGGGCGCCAACGAA.

In regard to this clone: The gene names here belong to mouse. The read gets to within 4 residues of the CDR3 end, and the germline J gene fills in the rest. The chain recombines TRBV17 with TRBJ2-3, with TRBD1 identical over 7 bases. This CDR3 is built from 17 residues. Looked up from germline, CDR1 is MNHDT and CDR2 is YYDKIL. Trimming removed 5 bases from V and 1 base from J; junction bases left unmatched: 12. Incomplete CDR3 DNA: TGTGCTAGCAGTCCCCAGACAGGGAAAAGGGGTGCAGAA. It is translated as CASSPQTGKRGAE. The full CDR3 reads CASSPQTGKRGAETLYF.

Note on this clone: Gene names denote mouse genes. The read ends 4 residues early relative to the CDR3; the germline J gene fills the gap. The chain carries TRBV13-1 and TRBJ2-5; D is possibly TRBD1 (5 bases). The CDR3 runs 15 residues. CDR1 NSHNY and CDR2 SYGAGN come from the germline V gene. With 3 bases removed from V and 0 bases from J, the gap between germline ends came to 11 bases. The CDR3 sequence: CASSALDSNQDTQYF. The DNA read from the CDR3 is TGTGCCAGCAGTGCCCTCGACAGTAACCAAGAC.